Listed below are T cell receptor beta chains from one sample, sequenced in a study of shared clonotypes between healthy human individuals. Here immunoSEQ multiplex PCR was the method, and the copy in TCRdb shows in-frame clones only, minus some. The table has some 2 million clones, 85% to 95% seen once. The sequenced sample was naive CD4+ T cells sorted from blood. The receptors stem from a man aged 18 to 30 in good health. The CDR3 runs from the conserved cysteine through the conserved F or W. A D gene is named only where the DNA matches it firmly. For some rows the clone size is stated as once, few or many, or as a class when expanded; others skip it.

TRBV11-2	.	TRBJ1-3	.	CASMAGNTIYF	TGTGCCAGCATGGCTGGAAACACCATATATTTT
TRBV29-1	.	TRBJ2-3	.	CSVDTGGDTQYF	TGCAGCGTTGACACGGGTGGGGATACGCAGTATTTT
TRBV20-1	.	TRBJ2-5	.	CSYLAQETQYF	TGCAGTTACCTAGCCCAAGAGACCCAGTACTTC
TRBV4-1	.	TRBJ2-7	TRBD1	CASSQPGQGPEQYF	TGCGCCAGCAGCCAACCGGGACAGGGACCCGAGCAGTACTTC
TRBV30	.	TRBJ2-5	.	CAWRSGGPETQYF	TGTGCCTGGAGGTCTGGGGGTCCAGAGACCCAGTACTTC
TRBV18	.	TRBJ2-1	.	CASSRGIVEQFF	TGTGCCAGCTCCCGAGGTATCGTTGAGCAGTTCTTC
TRBV5-1	once	TRBJ2-2	.	CASSLAGRGNTGELFF	TGCGCCAGCAGCTTGGCTGGCCGGGGGAACACCGGGGAGCTGTTTTTT
TRBV29-1	.	TRBJ2-1	.	CSVKGGITYNEQFF	TGCAGCGTTAAAGGCGGGATAACCTACAATGAGCAGTTCTTC
TRBV28	.	TRBJ1-1	.	CASTRRVREAFF	TGTGCCAGCACGAGAAGGGTCCGGGAAGCTTTCTTT
TRBV30	once	TRBJ2-4	.	CAWSSQGSQYF	TGTGCCTGGAGTTCCCAGGGGAGCCAATACTTC
TRBV4-1	.	TRBJ2-1	TRBD2	CASSRDASGSYNEQFF	TGCGCCAGCAGCCGGGATGCTAGCGGGAGCTACAATGAGCAGTTCTTC
TRBV19	few	TRBJ1-5	.	CASRLLRDEGNQPQHF	TGTGCCAGTAGATTGCTCAGGGATGAGGGCAATCAGCCCCAGCATTTT
TRBV5-3	.	TRBJ2-7	TRBD1	CARSLDRGSYEQYF	TGTGCCAGAAGCTTGGACAGGGGCTCCTACGAGCAGTACTTC
TRBV4-1	few	TRBJ2-3	TRBD1	CASSQEQGQASDTQYF	TGCGCCAGCAGCCAAGAGCAGGGACAGGCTTCAGATACGCAGTATTTT
TRBV5-6	once	TRBJ1-5	.	CASSLGLSNQPQHF	TGTGCCAGCAGCTTGGGGCTTAGCAATCAGCCCCAGCATTTT
TRBV7-8	.	TRBJ2-1	.	CASSLGTRNEQFF	TGTGCCAGCAGCTTAGGTACTCGCAATGAGCAGTTCTTC
TRBV4-3	.	TRBJ2-3	.	CASSQDMIADTQYF	TGCGCCAGCAGCCAAGATATGATCGCAGATACGCAGTATTTT
TRBV11-2	once	TRBJ2-5	.	CASRDDRSGETQYF	TGTGCCAGCAGGGACGACAGGTCGGGAGAGACCCAGTACTTC
TRBV30	.	TRBJ2-5	.	CAWSVRRGGETQYF	TGTGCCTGGAGTGTACGTCGTGGTGGAGAGACCCAGTACTTC
TRBV6-5	.	TRBJ1-1	.	CASSYGLGGGTEAFF	TGTGCCAGCAGTTACGGCCTGGGGGGGGGCACTGAAGCTTTCTTT
TRBV5-4	.	TRBJ2-5	.	CASSLASGGETQYF	TGTGCCAGCAGCTTGGCATCAGGGGGGGAGACCCAGTACTTC
TRBV10-1	.	TRBJ1-6	.	CASSTGNNSPLHF	TGCGCCAGCAGTACAGGGAATAATTCACCCCTCCACTTT
TRBV11-2	.	TRBJ1-3	.	CASSFTGYSGNTIYF	TGTGCCAGCAGCTTTACAGGTTACTCTGGAAACACCATATATTTT
TRBV2	once	TRBJ1-1	TRBD1	CASRERTGRTTEAFF	TGTGCCAGCAGAGAGCGGACAGGGAGGACCACTGAAGCTTTCTTT
TRBV30	.	TRBJ2-7	TRBD2	CAWSQGLAGGYEQYF	TGTGCCTGGAGCCAGGGACTAGCGGGAGGTTACGAGCAGTACTTC
TRBV6-5	.	TRBJ2-1	.	CASSYIRGASYNEQFF	TGTGCCAGCAGTTACATCAGGGGGGCCTCCTACAATGAGCAGTTCTTC
TRBV5-1	.	TRBJ2-7	.	CASSPTGTYEQYF	TGCGCCAGCAGCCCGACAGGCACCTACGAGCAGTACTTC
TRBV6-5	.	TRBJ2-7	.	CASSGQRQYF	TGTGCCAGCAGCGGACAGCGGCAGTACTTC
TRBV4-1	.	TRBJ1-2	.	CASSPSARGNGYTF	TGCGCCAGCAGCCCTTCCGCTAGGGGCAATGGCTACACCTTC
TRBV5-1	.	TRBJ2-1	TRBD2	CASSPPQAGPNEQFF	TGCGCCAGCAGCCCGCCACAAGCGGGACCAAATGAGCAGTTCTTC
TRBV30	.	TRBJ1-1	.	CAWAAGGFKNTEAFF	TGTGCCTGGGCCGCGGGGGGGTTTAAGAACACTGAAGCTTTCTTT
TRBV7-9	.	TRBJ1-6	.	CASSFEDVNSPLHF	TGTGCCAGCAGCTTCGAGGACGTAAATTCACCCCTCCACTTT
TRBV7-2	.	TRBJ2-5	TRBD2	CASSQGTSGSGQETQYF	TGTGCCAGCAGCCAAGGGACTAGCGGGAGTGGCCAAGAGACCCAGTACTTC
TRBV5-4	once	TRBJ2-1	.	CASSVDRNEQFF	TGTGCCAGCAGCGTCGACCGCAATGAGCAGTTCTTC
TRBV13	.	TRBJ2-7	.	CASSLSPVAYEQYF	TGTGCCAGCAGCTTAAGCCCGGTTGCCTACGAGCAGTACTTC
TRBV5-7	.	TRBJ1-6	TRBD1	CASSLGWTGISPLHF	TGTGCCAGCAGCTTGGGTTGGACAGGGATTTCACCCCTCCACTTT
TRBV5-6	.	TRBJ2-7	TRBD1	CASSLPSTGGGHEQYF	TGTGCCAGCAGCTTGCCCTCGACAGGGGGCGGCCACGAGCAGTACTTC
TRBV27	once	TRBJ1-5	.	CASSLTPGQPQHF	TGTGCCAGCAGTTTAACCCCGGGGCAGCCCCAGCATTTT
TRBV6-1	.	TRBJ1-5	.	CASTPGQIQNQPQHF	TGTGCCAGCACCCCTGGACAGATCCAGAATCAGCCCCAGCATTTT
TRBV10-3	.	TRBJ2-7	.	CAIREKTLSSYEQYF	TGTGCCATCAGAGAAAAGACCCTAAGCTCCTACGAGCAGTACTTC
TRBV5-1	.	TRBJ2-5	TRBD2	CASSLEGGRGQETQYF	TGCGCCAGCAGCTTGGAAGGCGGGAGGGGGCAAGAGACCCAGTACTTC
TRBV2	.	TRBJ1-1	TRBD1	CASTSTGDMNTEAFF	TGTGCCAGCACATCGACAGGGGACATGAACACTGAAGCTTTCTTT
TRBV6-5	.	TRBJ2-7	TRBD1	CASSLTGEREQYF	TGTGCCAGCAGTCTCACAGGGGAGCGGGAGCAGTACTTC
TRBV6-6	.	TRBJ1-2	.	CASTYGQDPNYGYTF	TGTGCCAGCACCTACGGGCAGGATCCTAACTATGGCTACACCTTC
TRBV7-2	.	TRBJ2-3	.	CASSLQAGLPDTQYF	TGTGCCAGCAGCTTACAGGCAGGCCTCCCGGATACGCAGTATTTT
TRBV30	.	TRBJ1-5	TRBD1	CAWSRDSYQPQHF	TGTGCCTGGAGTAGGGACAGCTATCAGCCCCAGCATTTT
TRBV29-1	.	TRBJ2-2	.	CSVGTGTGELFF	TGCAGCGTCGGGACGGGCACCGGGGAGCTGTTTTTT
TRBV5-1	.	TRBJ2-1	.	CASSQEGGSISYNEQFF	TGCGCCAGCAGCCAAGAGGGGGGGTCTATCTCCTACAATGAGCAGTTCTTC
TRBV5-4	.	TRBJ1-2	TRBD1	CASSETGTYGYTF	TGTGCCAGCAGCGAGACAGGGACCTATGGCTACACCTTC
TRBV28	.	TRBJ2-5	.	CASRLGGPETQYF	TGTGCCAGCAGACTCGGGGGGCCAGAGACCCAGTACTTC
TRBV28	.	TRBJ1-3	.	CASSFSDSGNTIYF	TGTGCCAGCAGTTTTTCAGACTCTGGAAACACCATATATTTT
TRBV2	.	TRBJ2-5	.	CASSEGALQETQYF	TGTGCCAGCAGTGAAGGGGCATTGCAAGAGACCCAGTACTTC
TRBV30	.	TRBJ2-7	TRBD1	CAWSAWDRGSYEQYF	TGTGCCTGGAGTGCGTGGGACAGGGGCTCATACGAGCAGTACTTC